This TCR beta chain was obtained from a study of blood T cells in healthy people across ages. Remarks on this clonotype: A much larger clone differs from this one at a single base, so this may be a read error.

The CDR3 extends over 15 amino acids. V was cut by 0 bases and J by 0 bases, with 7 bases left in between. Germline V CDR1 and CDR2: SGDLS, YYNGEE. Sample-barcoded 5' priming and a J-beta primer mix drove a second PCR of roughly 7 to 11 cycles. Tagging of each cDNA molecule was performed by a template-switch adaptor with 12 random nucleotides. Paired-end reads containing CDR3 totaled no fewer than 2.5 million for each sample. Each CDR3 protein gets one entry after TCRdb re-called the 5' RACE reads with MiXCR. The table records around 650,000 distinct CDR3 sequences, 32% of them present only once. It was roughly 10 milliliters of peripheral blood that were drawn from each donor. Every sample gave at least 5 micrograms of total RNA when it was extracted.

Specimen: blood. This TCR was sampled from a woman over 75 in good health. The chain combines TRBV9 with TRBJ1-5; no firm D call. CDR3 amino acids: CASSVEPSSNQPQHF. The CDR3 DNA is TGTGCCAGCAGCGTAGAGCCGAGTAGCAATCAGCCCCAGCATTTT.